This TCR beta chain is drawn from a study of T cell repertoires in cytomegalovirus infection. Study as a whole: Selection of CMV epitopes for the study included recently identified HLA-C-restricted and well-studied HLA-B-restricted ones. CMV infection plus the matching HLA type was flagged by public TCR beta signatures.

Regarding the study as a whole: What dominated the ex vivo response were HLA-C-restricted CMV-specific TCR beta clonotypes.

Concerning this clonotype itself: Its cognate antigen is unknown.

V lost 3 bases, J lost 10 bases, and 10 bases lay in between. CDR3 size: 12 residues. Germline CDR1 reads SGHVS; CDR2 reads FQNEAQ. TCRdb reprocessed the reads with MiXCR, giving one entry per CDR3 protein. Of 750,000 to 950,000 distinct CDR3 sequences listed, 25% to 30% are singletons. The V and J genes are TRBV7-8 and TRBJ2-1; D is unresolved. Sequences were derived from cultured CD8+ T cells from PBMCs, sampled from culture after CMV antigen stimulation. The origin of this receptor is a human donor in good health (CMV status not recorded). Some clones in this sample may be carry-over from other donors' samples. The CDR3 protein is CASSFSRPEQFF. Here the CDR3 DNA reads TGTGCCAGCAGCTTTTCGAGGCCCGAGCAGTTCTTC.